The rows below give T cell receptor beta chains drawn from one sample of a study of shared clonotypes between healthy human individuals. Assay: immunoSEQ multiplex PCR; the TCRdb copy retains only in-frame clones and omits some. The table lists a few million clones, approximately 90% of them singletons, with under 0.15% in the top ten. The sequencing input was naive CD4+ T cells sorted from blood. The receptors were sampled from a man younger than 35 in good health. Each CDR3 is given with its conserved first and last residue. Fields, in order: CDR3 length, J gene, clone size, V gene, D gene, CDR3 DNA, CDR3 protein. D genes are given only for firm matches. Part of the rows lack a size; the others show once, few, many or a class for expanded clones.

>12|TRBJ1-1|-|TRBV6-5|-
TGTGCCAGTTCGAGGGGCAACACTGAAGCTTTCTTT
CASSRGNTEAFF
>13|TRBJ2-2|-|TRBV7-7|-
TGTGCTAGCAGCTTGAGCGATGCCGGGGAGCTGTTTTTT
CASSLSDAGELFF
>14|TRBJ1-2|few|TRBV27|TRBD1
TGTGCCAGCAGTTGGGGACAGGGATTCTATGGCTACACCTTC
CASSWGQGFYGYTF
>13|TRBJ1-2|-|TRBV2|-
TGTGCCAGCAGAGGGACCGCAGACCTGGGCTACACCTTC
CASRGTADLGYTF
>13|TRBJ1-2|-|TRBV19|TRBD1
TGTGCCAGTAGTATAGGGACAGGGAATGGCTACACCTTC
CASSIGTGNGYTF
>15|TRBJ1-5|-|TRBV7-9|-
TGTGCCAGCAGCTTCGGTGGGGATAGCAATCAGCCCCAGCATTTT
CASSFGGDSNQPQHF
>17|TRBJ2-1|-|TRBV4-3|TRBD2
TGCGCCAGCAGCCAAGCAATCCCTCTAGCGGGAGAGGATGAGCAGTTCTTC
CASSQAIPLAGEDEQFF
>14|TRBJ1-5|few|TRBV7-9|TRBD1
TGTGCCAGCAGCCCAGGGACAGTAAATCAGCCCCAGCATTTT
CASSPGTVNQPQHF
>17|TRBJ2-3|-|TRBV5-1|TRBD1
TGCGCCAGCAGCTTGTTTCCGTCTGGACAGGGGGCAGATACGCAGTATTTT
CASSLFPSGQGADTQYF
>16|TRBJ2-1|-|TRBV27|-
TGTGCCACCCGGAGAGGGGGACTCAGCTCCTACAATGAGCAGTTCTTC
CATRRGGLSSYNEQFF
>17|TRBJ2-6|once|TRBV28|TRBD1
TGTGCCAGCAGGAGGACAGGGGGGGCCTCTGGGGCCAACGTCCTGACTTTC
CASRRTGGASGANVLTF
>13|TRBJ1-2|-|TRBV6-1|-
TGTGCCAGCAGTGAAAGGTCACCACCTGGCTACACCTTC
CASSERSPPGYTF
>15|TRBJ2-1|-|TRBV18|-
TGTGCCAGCTCGCCTCGAACGACAGACTCCAATGAGCAGTTCTTC
CASSPRTTDSNEQFF
>14|TRBJ2-7|-|TRBV2|-
TGTGCCAGCAGTGAAGCGGGGGGAACCTACGAGCAGTACTTC
CASSEAGGTYEQYF
>13|TRBJ2-1|-|TRBV29-1|-
TGCAGCGTTGAACGTAGACTAGTTCTCGAGCAGTTCTTC
CSVERRLVLEQFF
>15|TRBJ2-2|-|TRBV5-1|-
TGCGCCAGCAGCGAAGGGGACCGAGACACCGGGGAGCTGTTTTTT
CASSEGDRDTGELFF
>14|TRBJ2-5|-|TRBV18|-
TGTGCCAGCTCACCAGCAGGGGAATCCTACAAGCAGTACTTC
CASSPAGESYKQYF
>14|TRBJ2-5|-|TRBV2|TRBD2
TGTGCCAGCAGTGAATCTCGGGGGGAGGGGACCCAGTACTTC
CASSESRGEGTQYF
>13|TRBJ2-7|-|TRBV6-1|-
TGTGCCAGCAGTGAAAGTGGCTTCTACGAGCAGTACTTC
CASSESGFYEQYF
>18|TRBJ2-3|-|TRBV7-2|-
TGTGCCAGCAGCTCCCCCCGACAGAGCCGATCTAGCACAGATACGCAGTATTTT
CASSSPRQSRSSTDTQYF